What follows are 22 T cell receptor beta chains derived from one specimen sequenced in a study of blood T cell repertoires in COVID-19. The assay was immunoSEQ multiplex PCR, and TCRdb's table has in-frame clones only and misses some. The table has 430,000 or so clones, roughly 90% seen once. The sample was peripheral blood. The source of these receptors is a man younger than 35 with COVID-19, enrolled during active disease.

This sequence joins TRBV5-5 and TRBJ1-3, with D possibly being TRBD1 (5 bases). The germline CDR1 and CDR2 sequences are SGHKS and YYEKEE (reference sequence). The CDR3 is 18 amino acids. V was trimmed by 1 base and J by 7 bases, leaving 24 bases between them. The CDR3 reads CASSLSTGVSIGMNTIYF. The CDR3 DNA follows: TGTGCCAGCAGCTTGAGTACAGGCGTCTCGATCGGAATGAACACCATATATTTT.

The sample holds a few counts of this clone. The rearrangement uses TRBV27 and TRBJ1-6; tentative D call: TRBD1 (5 bases). The V end was cut by 5 bases, the J end by 7 bases, with 15 bases between. CDR3 length: 15 amino acids. Germline V lookup: CDR1 MNHEY, CDR2 SMNVEV (reference sequence). The CDR3 DNA sequence: TGTGCCAGCAGTCCCCGGCCAGGGAGGAATTCACCCCTCCACTTT. Protein: CASSPRPGRNSPLHF.

This chain uses TRBV15 with TRBJ2-2; no clear D. The germline V gene has CDR1 LNHNV and CDR2 YYDKDF (reference sequence). V lost 0 bases, J lost 5 bases, and 16 bases lay in between. CDR3 length: 17 residues. CDR3 in amino acids: CATSRDHAVRGTGELFF. The CDR3 bases are TGTGCCACCAGCAGAGATCATGCAGTGAGAGGAACCGGGGAGCTGTTTTTT.

CDR3 sequence: CASSFQGGHEQYF. In DNA form, the CDR3 reads TGTGCCAGCAGTTTTCAGGGGGGCCACGAGCAGTACTTC. The J gene is TRBJ2-7, the V gene TRBV27; D perhaps matches TRBD1 (7 bases). The CDR3 extends over 13 amino acids. V was shortened by 3 bases and J by 5 bases, with 11 bases between the two germline ends. Germline assignment: CDR1 MNHEY and CDR2 SMNVEV (reference sequence).

This clone appeared a few times. The chain's CDR3 is CASRFTGNSNQPQHF. CDR3 DNA sequence: TGTGCCAGCAGATTTACAGGGAATAGCAATCAGCCCCAGCATTTT. The chain employs TRBV6-5 and TRBJ1-5, with D possibly TRBD1 on 6 matching bases. V was shortened by 6 bases and J by 0 bases, with 12 bases between the two germline ends. This CDR3 comprises 15 residues. Germline assignment: CDR1 MNHEY and CDR2 SVGAGI.

The sample holds one count of this clone. V is TRBV5-1 and J is TRBJ2-7, with TRBD1 matching over 9 bases. The germline V gene has CDR1 SGHRS and CDR2 YFSETQ. The CDR3 extends over 14 amino acids. V lost 3 bases to trimming and J lost 2 bases; unmatched junction nucleotides: 3. This chain's CDR3 is CASSYTGGPYEQYF. The CDR3 region has the DNA TGCGCCAGCAGCTACACAGGGGGCCCCTACGAGCAGTACTTC.

The V call is TRBV7-8, the J call TRBJ2-5; D possibly corresponds to TRBD2 (6 bases). Per the germline V gene, CDR1 is SGHVS and CDR2 is FQNEAQ. Between the trimmed V and J ends, which lost 5 bases and 2 bases, there was a span of 9 bases. The CDR3 sequence is 13 residues long. The CDR3 DNA follows: TGTGCCAGCAGCATGGGACTGCAAGAGACCCAGTACTTC. Translation: CASSMGLQETQYF.

The chain employs TRBV5-4 and TRBJ2-7, with 10 bases matching TRBD1. The V and J ends lost 2 bases and 5 bases, in that order; junction bases with no gene match: 4. The CDR3 extends over 14 amino acids. Germline V gene sequence: CDR1 SGHNT, CDR2 YYREEE (reference sequence). The CDR3 here is CASSFGTGDHEQYF. In nucleotides, the CDR3 is TGTGCCAGCAGCTTCGGGACAGGGGATCACGAGCAGTACTTC.

The chain links TRBV12-5 to TRBJ2-1, with D maybe TRBD2 (6 bases). The V gene lost 7 bases and the J gene lost 1 base, with 11 bases spanning the gap. The CDR3 is 14 residues long. The germline gives CDR1 LGHNT, CDR2 FRNRAP. The CDR3 here is CASVLAESYNEQFF. CDR3 nucleotides: TGTGCTAGTGTTTTAGCGGAGTCCTACAATGAGCAGTTCTTC.

V gene TRBV19 combines with J gene TRBJ2-7, with 9 nucleotides matching TRBD1. J gave up 4 bases and V 5 bases, and 6 bases lay outside the gene matches. Looked up from germline, CDR1 is LNHDA and CDR2 is SQIVND (reference sequence). The CDR3 is made up of 14 amino acids. The CDR3 sequence: CASSPWTGDYEQYF. As DNA, the CDR3 is TGTGCCAGTAGTCCTTGGACAGGGGATTACGAGCAGTACTTC. Drawing the rest from reference TRBV19 and TRBJ2-7, the complete variable domain is DGGITQSPKYLFRKEGQNVTLSCEQNLNHDAMYWYRQDPGQGLRLIYYSQIVNDFQKGDIAEGYSVSREKKESFPLTVTSAQKNPTAFYLCASSPWTGDYEQYFGPGTRLTVT.

This clone occurred once. CDR3 sequence: CASSLLGDYGLYEQYF. In DNA, the CDR3 is TGTGCCAGCAGCTTACTGGGGGACTATGGGCTCTACGAGCAGTACTTC. J is TRBJ2-7 and V is TRBV11-2, with 7 bases that match TRBD2. The CDR3 has 16 amino acids. Germline CDR1 reads SGHAT; CDR2 reads FQNNGV. Trimming took 2 bases from V and 3 from J; bases not matched to a gene: 10.

The sample holds one count of this clone. This chain uses TRBV30 with TRBJ2-1; no clear D. Trimming stripped 0 bases from V and 4 bases from J, with 7 bases between. CDR3 length: 13 residues. Germline assignment: CDR1 GTSNPN and CDR2 SVGIG (reference sequence). In DNA, the CDR3 is TGTGCCTGGAGTGTATTACAGTACAATGAGCAGTTCTTC. It specifies CAWSVLQYNEQFF.

The chain carries TRBV5-5 and TRBJ2-5; no clear D. This CDR3 comprises 14 residues. CDR1 is SGHKS and CDR2 is YYEKEE in the germline V gene (reference sequence). V shed 0 bases and J shed 0 bases, with 6 bases lying between them. The CDR3 coding sequence is TGTGCCAGCAGCTTGGTGCCAGACCAAGAGACCCAGTACTTC. Its protein product is CASSLVPDQETQYF.

The chain uses TRBV2 and TRBJ1-4, with D possibly TRBD1 on 5 matching bases. The ends were cut back, 11 bases at V and 6 bases at J, with 16 bases in the middle. CDR3 size: 13 residues. Germline V gene sequence: CDR1 SNHLY, CDR2 FYNNEI. The CDR3 coding sequence is TGTGCCGCAAAAAAGGGAGGGGATGAAAAACTGTTTTTT. Protein: CAAKKGGDEKLFF.

The V call is TRBV19, the J call TRBJ2-7; D call uncertain. V lost 8 bases, J lost 2 bases, and 16 bases lay in between. Germline assignment: CDR1 LNHDA and CDR2 SQIVND (reference sequence). The CDR3 totals 14 residues. As DNA, the CDR3 is TGTGCCAGTTCCCGCGGATTAGTGGCCTACGAGCAGTACTTC. This gives the protein CASSRGLVAYEQYF. The whole variable domain, filled in from reference TRBV19 and TRBJ2-7, reads DGGITQSPKYLFRKEGQNVTLSCEQNLNHDAMYWYRQDPGQGLRLIYYSQIVNDFQKGDIAEGYSVSREKKESFPLTVTSAQKNPTAFYLCASSRGLVAYEQYFGPGTRLTVT.

The chain combines TRBV27 with TRBJ2-5; possible D gene TRBD1, 5 bases. Between the trimmed V and J ends, which lost 5 bases and 5 bases, there was a span of 18 bases. This CDR3 is built from 15 residues. The germline CDR1 and CDR2 sequences are MNHEY and SMNVEV (reference sequence). In nucleotides, the CDR3 is TGTGCCAGCAGTCACTCAGGGTCTAGTCGGGAGACCCAGTACTTC. Amino acids: CASSHSGSSRETQYF.

This clone was observed a single time. The chain uses TRBV27 and TRBJ1-1; D might be TRBD1 (6 bases). CDR3 length equals 14 residues. Germline-derived CDR1 and CDR2 are MNHEY and SMNVEV (reference sequence). V gave up 5 bases and J gave up 4 bases, with 14 bases separating them. CDR3 sequence reads: CASSIWGGGTEAFF. The CDR3 DNA reads as TGTGCCAGCAGTATCTGGGGAGGGGGCACTGAAGCTTTCTTT.

V and J are TRBV6-1 and TRBJ1-4; possibly TRBD1 for D (5 bases). The CDR3 is made up of 16 amino acids. Looked up from germline, CDR1 is MNHNS and CDR2 is SASEGT. V was cut by 2 bases and J by 8 bases, with 18 bases left in between. The CDR3 spells CASSEWGRVTQEKLFF. The DNA for the CDR3 is TGTGCCAGCAGTGAATGGGGCAGGGTGACTCAAGAAAAACTGTTTTTT.

The gene calls are TRBV6-1 and TRBJ2-2; a weak D match, TRBD1 (6 bases). V was trimmed by 1 base and J by 3 bases, leaving 12 bases between them. Germline lookup yields CDR1 MNHNS and CDR2 SASEGT. This CDR3 is 16 amino acids long. The CDR3 DNA follows: TGTGCCAGCAGTGAAGATGGACAGCTTTACACCGGGGAGCTGTTTTTT. It is translated as CASSEDGQLYTGELFF.

This chain connects TRBV10-1 to TRBJ1-5; possible D gene TRBD1, 5 bases. This CDR3 has 13 residues. CDR1 is WNHNN, CDR2 SYGVQD, per germline (reference sequence). V was shortened by 4 bases and J by 5 bases, with 9 bases between the two germline ends. This CDR3 reads CASSATGYQPQHF. The CDR3 bases are TGCGCCAGCAGTGCAACAGGATATCAGCCCCAGCATTTT.

The chain links TRBV18 to TRBJ2-3, with 11 bases that match TRBD2. The trim removed 3 bases at V and 4 bases at J, leaving 3 bases unmatched. The CDR3 runs 15 residues. Germline-derived CDR1 and CDR2 are KGHSH and LQKENI. CDR3 region: CASSPTSGVSDTQYF. The CDR3 DNA reads as TGTGCCAGCTCACCGACTAGCGGGGTTTCAGATACGCAGTATTTT.

The rearrangement joins TRBV5-1 to TRBJ2-7; the D gene is possibly TRBD1 (5 bases). From germline, CDR1 is SGHRS and CDR2 YFSETQ. This CDR3 region has 15 residues. The V end was cut by 0 bases, the J end by 6 bases, with 16 bases between. The CDR3 is CASSLADQGVGEQYF. CDR3 DNA sequence: TGCGCCAGCAGCTTGGCCGATCAGGGCGTCGGCGAGCAGTACTTC.